Shown below are 8 T cell receptor beta chains from a single sample sequenced in a study of identifying expanded T cells in peripheral blood. Libraries were prepared by immunoSEQ multiplex PCR; TCRdb keeps only in-frame clonotypes and omits some of them. This table holds 100,000 to 150,000 clones, 86% found once. Sequencing input: blood. The receptors come from a person between 18 and 69 years old in good health.

The sample holds one count of this clone. The chain carries TRBV5-1 and TRBJ2-1; TRBD2 matches at 10 bases. This CDR3 has 13 residues. The trim removed 4 bases at V and 8 bases at J, leaving 3 bases unmatched. Germline V gene data show CDR1 as SGHRS and CDR2 as YFSETQ. Written as DNA, the CDR3 is TGCGCCAGCAGCGTCGGGACTAGCGATGAGCAGTTCTTC. This gives the protein CASSVGTSDEQFF.

V gene TRBV28 combines with J gene TRBJ1-5; 9 bases line up with TRBD1. CDR1 and CDR2 from the germline V gene are MDHEN and SYDVKM. The CDR3 contains 15 residues. Germline trimming cut 5 bases from V and 3 bases from J; bases unmatched to any gene: 5. CDR3 in DNA: TGTGCCAGCAGTATGTGGGACAGGGACAATCAGCCCCAGCATTTT. The encoded protein is CASSMWDRDNQPQHF.

The rearrangement links TRBV9 to TRBJ2-3; no clear D. This CDR3 has 14 residues. V was trimmed by 0 bases and J by 4 bases, leaving 9 bases between them. Per germline, CDR1 SGDLS and CDR2 YYNGEE. The CDR3 DNA reads TGTGCCAGCAGCGTAGGGGTAGGGTCAGATACGCAGTATTTT. It encodes CASSVGVGSDTQYF.

The chain is built from TRBV27 and TRBJ2-7, with D tentatively TRBD1 (6 bases). The germline V and J ends were trimmed by 1 base and 2 bases, with 15 bases remaining between them. Per the germline V gene, CDR1 is MNHEY and CDR2 is SMNVEV (reference sequence). This CDR3 comprises 16 residues. For the CDR3, the DNA is TGTGCCAGCAGTTTATATCCTACAGGGCCTACCTACGAGCAGTACTTC. It codes for CASSLYPTGPTYEQYF.

The rearrangement uses TRBV7-9 and TRBJ2-7, with D perhaps matching TRBD1 (6 bases). Deletions cut 5 bases from V and 4 bases from J, with 12 bases between. Germline CDR1 reads SEHNR; CDR2 reads FQNEAQ (reference sequence). The CDR3 loop spans 13 amino acids. The CDR3 region is CASSDRQVYEQYF. The DNA for the CDR3 is TGTGCCAGCAGCGACCGACAGGTATACGAGCAGTACTTC.

This chain uses TRBV11-2 with TRBJ1-1; D is unclear. The CDR3 consists of 14 residues. The ends were cut back, 0 bases at V and 3 bases at J, with 8 bases in the middle. Germline V CDR1 and CDR2: SGHAT, FQNNGV. CDR3: CASSLESMDTEAFF. The CDR3, as DNA: TGTGCCAGCAGCTTAGAGAGCATGGACACTGAAGCTTTCTTT.

The genes are TRBV5-8 and TRBJ2-7, with D possibly TRBD1 on 6 matching bases. This CDR3 region has 15 residues. Deletions cut 5 bases from V and 2 bases from J, with 17 bases between. Germline CDR1 and CDR2: SGHTS and YDEGEE. The chain's CDR3 is CASSHRVTRPYEQYF. Here the CDR3 DNA reads TGTGCCAGCAGTCACAGGGTCACTAGACCCTACGAGCAGTACTTC.

V and J are TRBV9 and TRBJ1-2; no firm D call. The CDR3 is 12 amino acids. From germline, CDR1 is SGDLS and CDR2 YYNGEE. Trimming pared 4 bases from V and 8 bases from J, leaving 12 bases between. CDR3 protein: CASSSGPRGYTF. The CDR3 DNA reads TGTGCCAGCAGCTCGGGCCCTCGAGGCTACACCTTC.